These 26 T cell receptor beta chains came from one sample sequenced in a study of T cell responses to AZD1222 COVID-19 vaccine. Here immunoSEQ multiplex PCR was the method, and the copy in TCRdb shows in-frame clones only, minus some. The sample carries about 180,000 clones, nearly 95% recorded once. The material was peripheral blood, obtained 28 days after the second AZD1222 dose. The receptors were gathered from an adult who received the AZD1222 COVID-19 vaccine.

V and J are TRBV24-1 and TRBJ2-2; D is unresolved. This CDR3 is built from 15 residues. With 4 bases removed from V and 3 bases from J, the gap between germline ends came to 11 bases. The germline gives CDR1 KGHDR, CDR2 SFDVKD. CDR3 DNA: TGTGCCACCAGTGACCCAGGTTCGGACACCGGGGAGCTGTTTTTT. Protein product: CATSDPGSDTGELFF.

This clone appeared once. The CDR3 region is CASSSTSGIGADTQYF. The CDR3 nucleotides are TGTGCCAGCTCGTCGACTAGCGGGATTGGGGCAGATACGCAGTATTTT. The chain uses TRBV18 and TRBJ2-3; 11 positions agree with TRBD2. The junction had 9 bases not matched to a gene; V was cut back by 6 bases and J by 4 bases. Germline loops: CDR1 KGHSH, CDR2 LQKENI. The CDR3 extends over 16 amino acids.

The sample holds one count of this clone. V is TRBV7-8 and J is TRBJ1-2; D is perhaps TRBD1 (5 bases). Germline values: CDR1 SGHVS, CDR2 FQNEAQ. V was shortened by 5 bases and J by 4 bases, with 11 bases between the two germline ends. CDR3 length: 13 amino acids. The CDR3 DNA follows: TGTGCCAGCAGCCCCAGGGTCCTCTATGGCTACACCTTC. Encoded protein: CASSPRVLYGYTF.

This clone was counted once. The V and J genes are TRBV4-1 and TRBJ1-2, with D uncertain. Trimming shortened V by 4 bases and J by 1 base, and 10 bases separated the two germline ends. This CDR3 has 14 residues. CDR1 and CDR2 (germline): MGHRA, YSYEKL. The DNA of the CDR3 is TGCGCCAGCAGCCCCAAGACGGTTAACTATGGCTACACCTTC. Translated, it gives CASSPKTVNYGYTF.

This rearrangement joins TRBV10-2 to TRBJ2-7; D ambiguous. The germline V and J ends were trimmed by 3 bases and 6 bases, with 15 bases remaining between them. Germline V gene lookup returns CDR1 WSHSY and CDR2 SAAADI. The CDR3 is 14 amino acids. CDR3 amino acids: CASSETVLPGEQYF. CDR3 in DNA: TGCGCCAGCAGTGAAACAGTCCTTCCTGGCGAGCAGTACTTC.

The genes are TRBV19 and TRBJ2-7, with 7 bases identical to TRBD1. This CDR3 has 14 residues. Germline V gene lookup returns CDR1 LNHDA and CDR2 SQIVND (reference sequence). The V gene end was trimmed by 2 bases and the J gene end by 5 bases; junction bases not matched to a gene: 6. CDR3 nucleotide sequence: TGTGCCAGTAGTATACCGGGACAGCCCCACGAGCAGTACTTC. Its protein is CASSIPGQPHEQYF.

As for this clone: The sample holds other DNA sequences that translate to the same CDR3. The V call is TRBV3-1 (or the pseudogene TRBV3-2), the J call TRBJ1-5; TRBD1 agrees at 9 bases. CDR3 size: 14 residues. Per germline, CDR1 LGHDT and CDR2 YNNKEL (reference sequence). V was pared by 3 bases and J by 4 bases, with 1 base of the junction left unmatched. CDR3 amino acids: CASSQGTGNQPQHF. As DNA, the CDR3 is TGTGCCAGCAGCCAGGGGACAGGGAATCAGCCCCAGCATTTT.

This sequence joins TRBV30 and TRBJ1-1; 7 bases map to TRBD1. From germline, CDR1 is GTSNPN and CDR2 SVGIG (reference sequence). This CDR3 is built from 13 residues. V lost 5 bases to trimming and J lost 2 bases; unmatched junction nucleotides: 5. CDR3 sequence: CAWEGQDNTEAFF. CDR3 nucleotide sequence: TGTGCCTGGGAAGGACAGGATAACACTGAAGCTTTCTTT.

The chain recombines TRBV19 with TRBJ2-5, with D maybe TRBD1 (7 bases). This CDR3 is 13 amino acids long. The ends were cut back, 6 bases at V and 5 bases at J, with 13 bases in the middle. Germline assignment: CDR1 LNHDA and CDR2 SQIVND (reference sequence). For the CDR3, the DNA is TGTGCCAGTAGCAGACAGGGAGGTGAGACCCAGTACTTC. It encodes CASSRQGGETQYF. The full variable domain, completed using reference TRBV19 and TRBJ2-5, is DGGITQSPKYLFRKEGQNVTLSCEQNLNHDAMYWYRQDPGQGLRLIYYSQIVNDFQKGDIAEGYSVSREKKESFPLTVTSAQKNPTAFYLCASSRQGGETQYFGPGTRLLVL.

CDR3 in amino acids: CASSRQGGNEQYF. CDR3 bases: TGTGCCAGCAGCAGACAGGGGGGGAACGAGCAGTACTTC. V and J are TRBV27 and TRBJ2-7; 9 bases line up with TRBD1. The CDR3 runs to 13 residues. Trimming cost V 6 bases and J 5 bases; bases outside gene matches: 5. CDR1 and CDR2 from the germline V gene are MNHEY and SMNVEV (reference sequence).

As to this clone: The sample has other DNA sequences that encode this CDR3 too. The V gene is TRBV7-3, the J gene TRBJ1-1, with D uncertain. CDR3 length: 13 residues. Trimming left V 0 bases short and J 0 bases short, with 2 bases between. Germline V CDR1 and CDR2: SGHTA, FQGTGA. The CDR3 nucleotides read TGTGCCAGCAGCTTAACCCTGAACACTGAAGCTTTCTTT. This codes for CASSLTLNTEAFF.

This chain uses TRBV7-9 with TRBJ1-2; D gene uncertain. The CDR3 loop spans 14 amino acids. V was clipped by 3 bases and J by 8 bases, with 16 bases between them. The germline V gene encodes CDR1 SEHNR and CDR2 FQNEAQ (reference sequence). Written as DNA, the CDR3 is TGTGCCAGCAGCTTCGGTAACCCGACGGGCGGCTACACCTTC. Translating gives CASSFGNPTGGYTF.

The chain links TRBV5-1 to TRBJ1-4, with D perhaps TRBD1 (5 bases). The germline V and J ends were trimmed by 1 base and 8 bases, with 15 bases remaining between them. The CDR3 loop spans 15 amino acids. Per germline, CDR1 SGHRS and CDR2 YFSETQ. CDR3 DNA: TGCGCCAGCAGCTTGAGTTCGGGGGTAGAGGAAAAACTGTTTTTT. This codes for CASSLSSGVEEKLFF.

V usage is TRBV4-1 and J usage is TRBJ2-7; 15 nucleotides agree with TRBD2. The germline gives CDR1 MGHRA, CDR2 YSYEKL. J was trimmed by 5 bases and V by 1 base; bases with no gene match: 9. The CDR3 loop spans 18 amino acids. The CDR3 spells CASSQAEGLAGGTDEQYF. CDR3 DNA sequence: TGCGCCAGCAGCCAAGCCGAGGGACTAGCGGGAGGCACCGACGAGCAGTACTTC.

The chain carries TRBV12-2 and TRBJ1-1. TRBV12-2 is a pseudogene segment. This CDR3 region has 12 residues. CDR3 nucleotide sequence: TGTGCAAGTCGCTTAGTAGAGTTGGACGCTTTCTTT. This encodes CASRLVELDAFF.

This chain uses TRBV5-1 with TRBJ2-2; D tentatively reads TRBD1 or TRBD2 (5 bases each). This CDR3 has 14 amino acids. V was shortened by 5 bases and J by 2 bases, with 10 bases between the two germline ends. CDR1 SGHRS and CDR2 YFSETQ come from the germline V gene. CDR3 DNA: TGCGCCAGCAGATCCGGGACCAACACCGGGGAGCTGTTTTTT. It yields the protein CASRSGTNTGELFF.

The V gene is TRBV7-3, the J gene TRBJ1-6; TRBD1 aligns across 7 bases. CDR1 SGHTA and CDR2 FQGTGA come from the germline V gene. This CDR3 is 14 amino acids long. V lost 2 bases and J lost 9; bases outside the gene matches: 4. This chain's CDR3 is CASSLQGGGSPLHF. CDR3 nucleotides: TGTGCCAGCAGCTTACAAGGGGGCGGTTCACCCCTCCACTTT.

V gene TRBV19 combines with J gene TRBJ1-1, with D unclear. The germline V and J ends were trimmed by 7 bases and 3 bases, with 6 bases remaining between them. The CDR3 has 11 amino acids. Germline CDR1 is LNHDA and CDR2 is SQIVND (reference sequence). The CDR3 here is CASTAYTEAFF. The DNA for the CDR3 is TGTGCCAGTACCGCTTACACTGAAGCTTTCTTT. Variable domain in full (rest from reference TRBV19 and TRBJ1-1): DGGITQSPKYLFRKEGQNVTLSCEQNLNHDAMYWYRQDPGQGLRLIYYSQIVNDFQKGDIAEGYSVSREKKESFPLTVTSAQKNPTAFYLCASTAYTEAFFGQGTRLTVV.

This clone was seen once. The chain recombines TRBV19 with TRBJ1-6, with D maybe TRBD1 (5 bases). The CDR3 has 16 amino acids. The V gene lost 9 bases and the J gene lost 0 bases, with 15 bases spanning the gap. From germline, CDR1 is LNHDA and CDR2 SQIVND (reference sequence). The CDR3 sequence: CASSPQGNSYNSPLHF. The CDR3 DNA reads as TGTGCCAGCAGCCCCCAGGGCAACTCCTATAATTCACCCCTCCACTTT.

CDR3 bases: TGTGCCAGCAGTGAATGGGGGGGCAATCAGCCCCAGCATTTT. Translating gives CASSEWGGNQPQHF. The rearrangement joins TRBV2 to TRBJ1-5; D perhaps matches TRBD1 (5 bases). This CDR3 has 14 amino acids. Germline CDR1 SNHLY, CDR2 FYNNEI. The ends were cut back, 2 bases at V and 2 bases at J, with 7 bases in the middle.

V gene TRBV19 combines with J gene TRBJ2-1; the D gene is possibly TRBD2 (6 bases). The V end was cut by 9 bases, the J end by 8 bases, with 11 bases between. The CDR3 extends over 11 amino acids. Looked up from germline, CDR1 is LNHDA and CDR2 is SQIVND (reference sequence). CDR3 bases: TGTGCCAGCCGGAGGGTGGATGAGCAGTTCTTC. Residues: CASRRVDEQFF. Supplemented by reference TRBV19 and TRBJ2-1, the full variable domain reads DGGITQSPKYLFRKEGQNVTLSCEQNLNHDAMYWYRQDPGQGLRLIYYSQIVNDFQKGDIAEGYSVSREKKESFPLTVTSAQKNPTAFYLCASRRVDEQFFGPGTRLTVL.

This clone has a single count. The rearrangement joins TRBV19 to TRBJ2-5; no clear D. CDR1 and CDR2 (germline): LNHDA, SQIVND (reference sequence). The ends were cut back, 3 bases at V and 1 base at J, with 9 bases in the middle. The CDR3 spans 14 residues. Written as DNA, the CDR3 is TGTGCCAGTAGTATTCAAAGCTTCCAAGAGACCCAGTACTTC. Protein sequence: CASSIQSFQETQYF.

The table lists this clone with a count of one. J is TRBJ1-1 and V is TRBV28, with D possibly being TRBD1 (6 bases). The V gene's germline CDR1 is MDHEN and CDR2 SYDVKM. The CDR3 has 12 residues. V lost 2 bases to trimming and J lost 10 bases, with 11 bases between them. This CDR3 reads CASSLQGTGAFF. The CDR3, as DNA: TGTGCCAGCAGTTTACAGGGGACCGGAGCTTTCTTT.

This clone is a singleton in its sample. This chain uses TRBV30 with TRBJ1-1, with 7 nucleotides matching TRBD1. The V gene end was trimmed by 8 bases and the J gene end by 3 bases; junction bases not matched to a gene: 6. Germline CDR1 is GTSNPN and CDR2 is SVGIG (reference sequence). This CDR3 is built from 12 residues. The CDR3 DNA reads TGTGCCCAGGGGGAGAAGGACACTGAAGCTTTCTTT. Protein sequence: CAQGEKDTEAFF. Together with reference TRBV30 and TRBJ1-1, the CDR3 gives the full variable domain: SQTIHQWPATLVQPVGSPLSLECTVEGTSNPNLYWYRQAAGRGLQLLFYSVGIGQISSEVPQNLSASRPQDRQFILSSKKLLLSDSGFYLCAQGEKDTEAFFGQGTRLTVV.

V and J are TRBV15 and TRBJ2-3; TRBD1 might be the D (6 bases). The CDR3 has 13 residues. The V end lost 0 bases, the J end lost 14 bases, and 15 bases lay between the germline ends. Germline V CDR1 and CDR2: LNHNV, YYDKDF (reference sequence). CDR3 coding DNA: TGTGCCACCAGCAGAGATCTGGGGGCGCCTCCGTATTTT. Protein product: CATSRDLGAPPYF.

The V and J genes are TRBV10-1 and TRBJ2-3, with D possibly called TRBD1 or TRBD2 (5 bases each). The CDR3 is made up of 15 amino acids. In germline, CDR1 is WNHNN, CDR2 SYGVQD (reference sequence). V was cut by 6 bases and J by 2 bases, with 15 bases left in between. Here the CDR3 DNA reads TGCGCCAGCAGCGTGGGACCCGAACTCACAGATACGCAGTATTTT. It encodes CASSVGPELTDTQYF.